A selection of T cell receptor beta chains follows, all from one sample in a study of T cell repertoires in cytomegalovirus infection. TCRdb reanalysed the reads using MiXCR and keeps one entry per CDR3 protein. The sample shows roughly 280,000 distinct CDR3 sequences, roughly 21% of them seen only once. No antigen has been assigned to these receptors. The material was cultured PBMCs, obtained from culture after CMV antigen stimulation. The receptors originated from a human donor in good health (CMV status not recorded). Some clones in this sample may be carry-over from other donors' samples. The CDR3 runs from the conserved cysteine through the conserved F or W. The order of the fields is J gene, D gene, V gene, clone size, CDR3 protein, CDR3 DNA. D genes are given only for firm matches. Expanded clones get a size class; other rows say once, few or many, or leave the size out.

J: TRBJ2-5; D: TRBD1; V: TRBV7-9; size: few; CDR3: CASSHPGQGEETQYF; DNA: TGTGCCAGCAGCCATCCGGGACAGGGTGAAGAGACCCAGTACTTC
J: TRBJ1-1; D: TRBD1; V: TRBV19; size: .; CDR3: CASRRGQGLEAFF; DNA: TGTGCCAGTAGACGGGGACAGGGATTAGAAGCTTTCTTT
J: TRBJ1-5; D: .; V: TRBV6-6; size: few; CDR3: CASSYRRGWQPQHF; DNA: TGTGCCAGCAGTTACAGAAGGGGTTGGCAGCCCCAGCATTTT
J: TRBJ1-1; D: .; V: TRBV7-2; size: many; CDR3: CASSLAGTSAEEAFF; DNA: TGTGCCAGCAGCTTAGCCGGGACATCAGCCGAGGAAGCTTTCTTT
J: TRBJ2-1; D: .; V: TRBV11-3; size: few; CDR3: CASSLGMGRSYNEQFF; DNA: TGTGCCAGCAGCTTAGGTATGGGGAGATCCTACAATGAGCAGTTCTTC
J: TRBJ2-2; D: TRBD2; V: TRBV20-1; size: few; CDR3: CSWTSGTNTGELFF; DNA: TGCAGTTGGACTAGCGGGACCAACACCGGGGAGCTGTTTTTT
J: TRBJ2-7; D: TRBD2; V: TRBV7-9; size: many; CDR3: CASSSVSFSGSSYEQYF; DNA: TGTGCCAGCAGCTCCGTATCTTTTAGCGGGAGCTCCTACGAGCAGTACTTC
J: TRBJ2-3; D: TRBD2; V: TRBV5-1; size: .; CDR3: CASSLSRSGGSTDTQYF; DNA: TGCGCCAGCAGCTTATCTCGGAGCGGGGGAAGCACAGATACGCAGTATTTT
J: TRBJ2-1; D: .; V: TRBV4-1; size: many; CDR3: CASSRIFLDEQFF; DNA: TGCGCCAGCAGCCGGATCTTTCTCGATGAGCAGTTCTTC
J: TRBJ2-3; D: TRBD2; V: TRBV10-3; size: few; CDR3: CAIRSGRAGDTQYF; DNA: TGTGCCATCAGAAGCGGGAGGGCCGGAGATACGCAGTATTTT
J: TRBJ2-6; D: TRBD1; V: TRBV7-2; size: .; CDR3: CARSSGTGRSGANVLTF; DNA: TGTGCCAGGAGCTCCGGGACAGGTCGATCTGGGGCCAACGTCCTGACTTTC
J: TRBJ1-2; D: .; V: TRBV7-2; size: many; CDR3: CASSLVGLGEPYGYTF; DNA: TGTGCCAGCAGCTTAGTGGGGCTGGGGGAGCCCTATGGCTACACCTTC
J: TRBJ2-5; D: .; V: TRBV27; size: .; CDR3: CASSFDYPSETQYF; DNA: TGTGCCAGCAGTTTTGACTATCCCTCGGAGACCCAGTACTTC
J: TRBJ2-1; D: .; V: TRBV4-2; size: few; CDR3: CASSPIGGDNEQFF; DNA: TGTGCCAGCAGCCCCATAGGGGGTGACAATGAGCAGTTCTTC
J: TRBJ1-1; D: TRBD1; V: TRBV27; size: .; CDR3: CASKPGGYGTEAFF; DNA: TGTGCCAGCAAACCAGGGGGCTACGGGACTGAAGCTTTCTTT
J: TRBJ1-4; D: .; V: TRBV28; size: few; CDR3: CASLQGGQTNEKLFF; DNA: TGTGCCAGCCTGCAGGGAGGGCAGACTAATGAAAAACTGTTTTTT
J: TRBJ1-5; D: .; V: TRBV20-1; size: .; CDR3: CSAAQGTQPQHF; DNA: TGCAGTGCTGCTCAGGGAACTCAGCCCCAGCATTTT
J: TRBJ2-1; D: .; V: TRBV6-6; size: .; CDR3: CASSSASGLRNAHTYNEQFF; DNA: TGTGCCAGCAGTTCGGCTTCAGGGCTACGTAACGCCCACACCTACAATGAGCAGTTCTTC
J: TRBJ1-2; D: TRBD1; V: TRBV7-2; size: .; CDR3: CASSQDKGAPLSTF; DNA: TGTGCCAGCAGCCAGGACAAGGGGGCTCCGTTGAGCACCTTC
J: TRBJ2-3; D: TRBD2; V: TRBV7-2; size: many; CDR3: CASSLSGEGYSQYF; DNA: TGTGCCAGCAGCCTTAGCGGGGAGGGTTACTCGCAGTATTTT
J: TRBJ2-7; D: TRBD1; V: TRBV6-1; size: few; CDR3: CASSEGTGSREQYF; DNA: TGTGCCAGCAGCGAAGGGACAGGGTCTCGTGAGCAGTACTTC
J: TRBJ2-4; D: .; V: TRBV6-2/TRBV6-3; size: few; CDR3: CASSYSPTRGQNIQYF; DNA: TGTGCCAGCAGTTACTCTCCGACTAGAGGTCAAAACATTCAGTACTTC
J: TRBJ2-3; D: .; V: TRBV12-3/TRBV12-4; size: .; CDR3: CASSSPSKGETDTQYF; DNA: TGTGCCAGCAGTTCCCCCTCAAAAGGAGAAACAGATACGCAGTATTTT
J: TRBJ1-5; D: .; V: TRBV12-3/TRBV12-4; size: few; CDR3: CASSDQGPGSNQPQHF; DNA: TGTGCCAGCAGCGATCAAGGTCCAGGGAGCAATCAGCCCCAGCATTTT
J: TRBJ1-5; D: .; V: TRBV28; size: many; CDR3: CASSYTRSSNQPQHF; DNA: TGTGCCAGCAGTTATACCAGATCCAGCAATCAGCCCCAGCATTTT
J: TRBJ2-7; D: TRBD1; V: TRBV29-1; size: .; CDR3: CSVEDKRQGRYEQYF; DNA: TGCAGCGTTGAAGATAAGAGACAGGGACGCTACGAGCAGTACTTC
J: TRBJ2-1; D: TRBD2; V: TRBV19; size: .; CDR3: CASSIRGTSGFHNEQFF; DNA: TGTGCCAGTAGTATACGCGGAACTAGCGGGTTTCACAATGAGCAGTTCTTC
J: TRBJ2-2; D: .; V: TRBV20-1; size: .; CDR3: CSAIAANTGELFF; DNA: TGCAGTGCCATAGCGGCTAACACCGGGGAGCTGTTTTTT
J: TRBJ2-5; D: .; V: TRBV7-2; size: many; CDR3: CASTRQQETQYF; DNA: TGTGCCAGCACGAGGCAACAAGAGACCCAGTACTTC
J: TRBJ2-3; D: TRBD2; V: TRBV27; size: .; CDR3: CASTPTSVTDTQYF; DNA: TGTGCCAGCACCCCGACTAGCGTCACAGATACGCAGTATTTT
J: TRBJ2-7; D: .; V: TRBV7-9; size: .; CDR3: CASSEFLVRDGEQYF; DNA: TGTGCCAGCAGCGAATTCCTTGTCAGGGACGGCGAGCAGTACTTC
J: TRBJ2-3; D: .; V: TRBV6-1; size: few; CDR3: CASTGAQADTQYF; DNA: TGTGCCAGCACTGGAGCTCAAGCAGATACGCAGTATTTT
J: TRBJ1-5; D: .; V: TRBV7-8; size: many; CDR3: CASSFRGDQPQHF; DNA: TGTGCCAGCAGCTTCAGGGGTGATCAGCCCCAGCATTTT
J: TRBJ2-3; D: TRBD2; V: TRBV7-9; size: few; CDR3: CASSLPPQLAITDTQYF; DNA: TGTGCCAGCAGCTTGCCACCCCAACTAGCGATCACAGATACGCAGTATTTT
J: TRBJ1-1; D: .; V: TRBV7-2; size: many; CDR3: CASSRQMNTEAFF; DNA: TGTGCCAGCAGCCGACAGATGAACACTGAAGCTTTCTTT
J: TRBJ2-1; D: .; V: TRBV5-1; size: .; CDR3: CASSLALFSDEQFF; DNA: TGCGCCAGCAGCTTGGCGCTGTTCTCCGATGAGCAGTTCTTC
J: TRBJ2-2; D: .; V: TRBV7-9; size: many; CDR3: CASSTFRAPTPGELFF; DNA: TGTGCCAGCAGCACCTTCCGGGCCCCAACTCCCGGGGAGCTGTTTTTT
J: TRBJ2-5; D: .; V: TRBV7-2; size: .; CDR3: CASSFNVQETQYF; DNA: TGTGCCAGCAGCTTCAATGTACAAGAGACCCAGTACTTC
J: TRBJ2-6; D: .; V: TRBV20-1; size: .; CDR3: CSALSGAGANVLTF; DNA: TGCAGTGCCCTCAGTGGGGCTGGGGCCAACGTCCTGACTTTC
J: TRBJ2-7; D: .; V: TRBV7-2; size: .; CDR3: CASSGTGPYEQYF; DNA: TGTGCCAGCTCCGGGACTGGTCCCTACGAGCAGTACTTC
J: TRBJ1-1; D: .; V: TRBV7-6; size: many; CDR3: CASSLGAGGRAEAFF; DNA: TGTGCCAGCAGCTTAGGTGCGGGGGGCAGGGCTGAAGCTTTCTTT
J: TRBJ2-1; D: TRBD2; V: TRBV19; size: .; CDR3: CASSIGGRKNNEQFF; DNA: TGTGCCAGTAGTATCGGCGGGAGGAAAAACAATGAGCAGTTCTTC
J: TRBJ2-5; D: TRBD2; V: TRBV2; size: few; CDR3: CASGLAHQETQYF; DNA: TGTGCTTCCGGACTAGCGCACCAAGAGACCCAGTACTTC
J: TRBJ2-5; D: TRBD2; V: TRBV7-6; size: few; CDR3: CASSSPTSGQETQYF; DNA: TGTGCCAGCAGCTCACCGACTAGCGGGCAAGAGACCCAGTACTTC
J: TRBJ2-7; D: TRBD2; V: TRBV7-2; size: many; CDR3: CASRSRAGGPDEQYF; DNA: TGTGCCAGCAGATCGCGAGCGGGAGGGCCAGATGAGCAGTACTTC